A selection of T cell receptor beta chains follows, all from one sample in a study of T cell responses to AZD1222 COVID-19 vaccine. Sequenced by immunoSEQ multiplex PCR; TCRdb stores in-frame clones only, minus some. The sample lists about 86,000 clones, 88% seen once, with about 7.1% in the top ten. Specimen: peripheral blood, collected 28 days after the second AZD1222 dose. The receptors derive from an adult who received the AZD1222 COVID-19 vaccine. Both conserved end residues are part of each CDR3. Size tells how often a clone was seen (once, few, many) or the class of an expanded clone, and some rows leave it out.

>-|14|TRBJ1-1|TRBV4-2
CASSQVDRETEAFF
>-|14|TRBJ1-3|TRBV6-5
CASSYRGQGNTIYF
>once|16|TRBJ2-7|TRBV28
CASSPTPSGSIYEQYF
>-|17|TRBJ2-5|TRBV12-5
CASGLDTGGGRVKTQYF
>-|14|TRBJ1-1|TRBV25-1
CASGGTGVLAEAFF
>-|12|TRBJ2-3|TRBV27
CASKVEGDTQYF
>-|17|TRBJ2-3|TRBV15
CATSRGTGGGPTDTQYF
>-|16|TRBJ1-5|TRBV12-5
CASGLVRQGTGQPQHF
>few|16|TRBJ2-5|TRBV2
CASRRRTSGLQETQYF
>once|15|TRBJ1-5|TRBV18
CASSPLGEGSQPQHF
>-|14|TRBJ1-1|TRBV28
CASSFFGGKGEAFF
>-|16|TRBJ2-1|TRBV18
CASSPFAGGPNDEQFF
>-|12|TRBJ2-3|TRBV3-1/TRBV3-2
CASSPQGDTQYF
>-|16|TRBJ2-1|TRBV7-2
CASSPRPGGGDNEQFF
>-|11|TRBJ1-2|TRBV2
CASSVMSGYTF
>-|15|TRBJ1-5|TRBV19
CASSIGGGKGQPQHF
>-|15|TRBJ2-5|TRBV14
CASSQDAGGVETQYF
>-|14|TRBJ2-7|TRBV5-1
CASSLGQGLDEQYF
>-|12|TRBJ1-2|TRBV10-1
CASSSAGYGYTF
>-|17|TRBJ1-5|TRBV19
CASSIVPRGGGNQPQHF
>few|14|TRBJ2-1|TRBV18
CASSPVGGPNEQFF
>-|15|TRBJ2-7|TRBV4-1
CASSRGWEGQDEQYF
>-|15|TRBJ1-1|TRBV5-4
CASSLGQSMNTEAFF
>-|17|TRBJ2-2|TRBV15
CATTNLGRGSNTGELFF
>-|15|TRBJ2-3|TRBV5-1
CASSFGTARRDTQYF
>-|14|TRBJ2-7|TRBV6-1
CASSEGPGEDEQYF
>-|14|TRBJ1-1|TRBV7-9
CASSLGGARTEAFF
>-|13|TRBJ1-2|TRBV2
CASRDGTVYGYTF
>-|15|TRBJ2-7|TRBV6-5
CASSYAGLAGVEQYF
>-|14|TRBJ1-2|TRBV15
CATSRDRGSYGYTF
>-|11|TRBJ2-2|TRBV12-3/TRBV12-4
CASGNTGELFF
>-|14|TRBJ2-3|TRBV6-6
CASRPDGNTDTQYF
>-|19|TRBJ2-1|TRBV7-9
CASSPPFRLAGGIYNEQFF
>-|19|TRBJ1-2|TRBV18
CASSPPGQGAPGLGYGYTF
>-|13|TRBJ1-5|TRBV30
CAWSVTADQPQHF
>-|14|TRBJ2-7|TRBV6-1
CASSDSRRLYEQYF
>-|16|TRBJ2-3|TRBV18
CASSPRRQGGTDTQYF
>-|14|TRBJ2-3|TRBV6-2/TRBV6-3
CASGQGGSQKTQYF
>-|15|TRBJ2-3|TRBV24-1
CATSDLPGATDTQYF
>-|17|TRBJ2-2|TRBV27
CASSLQGPLVLPGELFF
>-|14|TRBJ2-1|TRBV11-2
CASSLAGGYNEQFF
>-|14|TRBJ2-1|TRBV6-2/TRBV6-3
CASSLTPSANEQFF
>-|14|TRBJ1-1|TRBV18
CASSPDRLNTEAFF
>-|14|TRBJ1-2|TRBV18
CASSPIRGVAGYTF
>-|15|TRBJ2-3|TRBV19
CASSRRLAGGDTQYF
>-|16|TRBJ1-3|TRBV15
CATSRERERAGNTIYF
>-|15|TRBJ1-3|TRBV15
CATSLDGTSGNTIYF
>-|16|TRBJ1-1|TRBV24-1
CATSDSRTGVGIQAFF
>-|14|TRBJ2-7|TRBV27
CASSSQGGPGEQYF
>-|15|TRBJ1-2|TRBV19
CASSPDTRGGYGYTF
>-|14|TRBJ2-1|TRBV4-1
CASSRGARGDEQFF
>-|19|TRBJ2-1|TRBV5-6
CASSRGGLAPARPYNEQFF
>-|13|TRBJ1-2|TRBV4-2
CASSQLRDTANTF
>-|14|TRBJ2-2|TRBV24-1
CATSDSGLVRELFF
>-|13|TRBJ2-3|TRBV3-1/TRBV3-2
CASSLARGDTQYF
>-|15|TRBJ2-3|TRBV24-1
CATSADRVPTDTQYF
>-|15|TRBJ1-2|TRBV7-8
CASSVGREESSGYTF
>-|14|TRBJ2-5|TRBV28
CASSLNLPAKTQYF
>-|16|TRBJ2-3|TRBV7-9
CASSLPGTGATDTQYF